One and the same sample provided the 8 T cell receptor beta chains below, sequenced in a study of low-dose radiotherapy and immunotherapy resistance in tumors. This sample's time point: after trial treatment. The sample's treatment: LDRT plus nivolumab, ipilimumab, low-dose cyclophosphamide and aspirin (RACIN trial). Primers targeting TRAV and TRBV primed first-strand cDNA, covering alpha and beta chains. Amplification, which lasted approximately 20 PCR cycles, used a constant-region primer and V-primer adapter to amplify TCRs. TCRdb re-called the reads through MiXCR, storing one row per CDR3 protein. In the table there are roughly 56,000 distinct CDR3 sequences, around 23% of which are singletons. The sample consisted of PBMCs, taken after low-dose radiotherapy plus immunotherapy. The receptors here all came from a male donor with prostate cancer.

This clonotype was counted ten times or more. The rearrangement joins TRBV7-2 to TRBJ2-5; TRBD2 aligns across 10 bases. Trimming took 5 bases from V and 3 from J; bases not matched to a gene: 12. From germline, CDR1 is SGHTA and CDR2 FQGNSA. The CDR3 runs to 17 residues. The CDR3 region is CASSLGRAGGPEETQYF. The CDR3 DNA reads as TGTGCCAGCAGCCTCGGGAGAGCGGGGGGGCCGGAAGAGACCCAGTACTTC.

Notes on this clonotype: Only one base separates this from a far larger clonotype, so it likely reflects a read error. V is TRBV7-8 and J is TRBJ2-1, with TRBD2 identical over 9 bases. This CDR3 spans 17 amino acids. V dropped 2 bases and J dropped 10; count of bases not matched to a gene: 15. Germline V gives CDR1 SGHVS, CDR2 FQNEAQ. The CDR3: CASSLRRGSGSPYEQFF. DNA of the CDR3: TGTGCCAGCAGCTTACGACGGGGTAGCGGGAGCCCCTACGAGCAGTTCTTC.

The gene calls are TRBV14 and TRBJ1-6; no clear D. From germline, CDR1 is SGHDN and CDR2 FVKESK. The CDR3 sequence is 16 residues long. Trimming removed 0 bases from V and 7 bases from J, with 13 bases in between. The CDR3 DNA reads as TGTGCCAGCAGCCAAGACATGGACGGATTAAATTCACCCCTCCACTTT. Protein sequence: CASSQDMDGLNSPLHF.

There are a few counts of this clonotype. The chain has TRBV5-6 and TRBJ1-5; the D is unclear. The CDR3 runs 13 residues. Germline CDR1 and CDR2: SGHDT and YYEEEE. The ends were cut back, 0 bases at V and 5 bases at J, with 6 bases in the middle. This CDR3 reads CASSLGRDQPQHF. The CDR3 DNA is TGTGCCAGCAGCTTGGGGCGGGATCAGCCCCAGCATTTT.

This clonotype is medium-sized (0.01 to 0.1%) in the sample. The V gene is TRBV28, the J gene TRBJ2-7, with TRBD2 matching 9 bases. This CDR3 comprises 14 residues. CDR1 is MDHEN, CDR2 SYDVKM, per germline. J gave up 5 bases and V 5 bases, and 7 bases lay outside the gene matches. The CDR3 nucleotides read TGTGCCAGCAGTCGAAGACTAGCGGTCGACGAGCAGTACTTC. Encoded protein: CASSRRLAVDEQYF.

This clonotype was counted a single time. With only one base between it and a far larger clone, this is likely a read error. This chain connects TRBV6-2 or TRBV6-3 to TRBJ2-1; 7 bases fit TRBD1. From germline, CDR1 is MNHEY and CDR2 SVGEGT. Trimming took 6 bases from V and 10 from J; bases not matched to a gene: 6. The CDR3 is 12 residues long. CDR3 sequence reads: CASRLQGNEQFF. Written as DNA, the CDR3 is TGTGCCAGCAGGTTACAGGGGAACGAGCAGTTCTTC.

The sample holds many counts of this clonotype. The rearrangement uses TRBV20-1 and TRBJ2-7, with 8 bases matching TRBD2. This CDR3 region has 14 residues. CDR1 and CDR2 from the germline V gene are DFQATT and SNEGSKA (reference sequence). With 3 bases clipped from V and 7 bases from J, the junction kept 11 bases outside the gene matches. The DNA for the CDR3 is TGCAGTGCTAGGCTCGGGACTAGGCCATGGGAGCAGTACTTC. Residues: CSARLGTRPWEQYF.

The table lists this clonotype with many counts. The chain couples TRBV6-1 to TRBJ1-5, with D maybe TRBD1 (5 bases). V shed 1 base and J shed 11 bases, with 18 bases lying between them. In germline, CDR1 is MNHNS, CDR2 SASEGT. This CDR3 region has 15 residues. CDR3: CASSEGVAGPVTQHF. In DNA form, the CDR3 reads TGTGCCAGCAGTGAAGGGGTAGCGGGACCTGTAACCCAGCATTTT.